The entry below describes one T cell receptor beta chain. The antigen remains unidentified. The entry originates in a study of T-cell memory formation after mild COVID-19. The V and J ends lost 4 bases and 2 bases respectively, with 17 bases between them. The CDR3 extends over 16 amino acids. Germline loops: CDR1 PRHDT, CDR2 FYEKMQ (reference sequence). Findings and caveats of the study: Some clones that responded were present in memory (sampled pre-infection), which suggests cross-reactive memory joined. Contracting clones from day 15 to 85 had balanced CD4/CD8; later expanders favoured CD4+.

From the 5' RACE reads, TCRdb called clonotypes with MiXCR, one entry per CDR3 protein. The top ten clones hold about 7.4% of a sample with roughly 610,000 distinct CDR3 sequences, roughly a sixth of them seen once. The receptor comes from an adult woman who had mild COVID-19 (a few samples of this study predate the infection). Cell type and time point are not known. The chain recombines TRBV13 with TRBJ2-5; D possibly corresponds to TRBD1 (6 bases). Input material: PBMCs or a T cell subset sorted from them (not recorded which). The CDR3 loop is CASSSSGVRGQETQYF. The CDR3 coding sequence is TGTGCCAGCAGCTCCAGTGGGGTAAGGGGGCAAGAGACCCAGTACTTC.